This T cell receptor beta chain was sequenced for a study of tumor-infiltrating lymphocytes in primary liver carcinoma. The authors made TCR beta cDNA from roughly 480 ng total RNA with a constant-region primer. Libraries for TCR beta were built through three nested multiplex PCR rounds, which together made up a slightly modified ARM-PCR procedure. TRBV1-TRBV30 forward and Cbeta reverse primers drove the first two roughly 10-cycle rounds. TCRdb re-analysed the multiplex PCR reads in MiXCR, keeping a single row per CDR3 protein. This sample yields 120,000 or so distinct CDR3 sequences, of which 50% to 70% are seen a single time; approximately 9.7% belongs to the top ten. The CDR3 spans 13 residues. CDR1 is SGHAT and CDR2 is FQNNGV in the germline V gene. Unsorted bulk tissue (20-30 mg) underwent RNA and DNA co-extraction. Tumor samples all exceeded 90% viable tumor cells. This clonotype was seen only once. One end of the junction fails to match germline, which may point to a read error.

The sequence derives from an older woman with primary liver carcinoma and hepatitis B virus infection. The chain is built from TRBV11-2 and TRBJ1-2, with 7 nucleotides matching TRBD1. Sample: liver tumor tissue from sampling region 1. The subset denotes: tumor region T1, superior pole. Written as DNA, the CDR3 is TGTGCCAGCAGCTTAGCAGGGGGATATGTCTACACCTTC. Encoded protein: CASSLAGGYVYTF. Using reference TRBV11-2 and TRBJ1-2 for the parts outside the CDR3, the full variable domain is EAGVAQSPRYKIIEKRQSVAFWCNPISGHATLYWYQQILGQGPKLLIQFQNNGVVDDSQLPKDRFSAERLKGVDSTLKIQPAKLEDSAVYLCASSLAGGYVYTFGSGTRLTVV.